This T cell receptor (beta chain) emerged from a study of blood T cell repertoires in COVID-19. Study-level information: T cells, B-cell-depleted T cells, or PBMCs supplied cDNA or gDNA.

Germline lookup yields CDR1 ENHRY and CDR2 SYGVKD. V trimming: 3 bases; J trimming: 4 bases; junction bases outside the gene matches: 2. CDR3 length equals 15 residues. In the original workflow: Amplification from reference gene primers served as the basis for estimated nucleated cell counts. Repertoires were generated with immunoSEQ multiplex PCR, while TCRdb's copy carries only in-frame clones and drops some. V and J calls and clone size are copied from that table; D and trimming were computed from the DNA. The repertoire consists of 200,000 to 300,000 clones, with approximately 87% occurring once and the leading ten covering around 1.5%.

Sequencing used peripheral blood. V and J are TRBV10-3 and TRBJ1-5; 11 bases align to TRBD1. This sequence originates from a woman between 40 and 55 years old who had recovered from COVID-19. The CDR3 DNA sequence: TGTGCCATCAGTGACAGGGACAGGGGGAATCAGCCCCAGCATTTT. Translating it yields CAISDRDRGNQPQHF.